The rows below give T cell receptor beta chains drawn from one sample of a study of cytomegalovirus exposure and HLA in healthy donors. The assay was immunoSEQ multiplex PCR, and TCRdb's table has in-frame clones only and misses some. The table has 200,000 to 250,000 clones, roughly 89% seen once. The sequencing sample was made of PBMCs. Every receptor here comes from a woman between 18 and 29 years old in good health and CMV-seronegative. CDR3s include the opening cysteine and the closing phenylalanine or tryptophan. D genes are given only for firm matches.

J | D | V | CDR3 | DNA
TRBJ1-2 | NA | TRBV27 | CASPISRANYGYTF | TGTGCCAGCCCGATTAGCCGAGCTAACTATGGCTACACCTTC
TRBJ2-7 | TRBD1 | TRBV18 | CASSLDRGDLYEQYF | TGTGCCAGCTCACTTGACAGGGGGGACCTCTACGAGCAGTACTTC
TRBJ1-1 | TRBD1 | TRBV12-5 | CASGTGQGATEAFF | TGTGCTAGTGGTACTGGACAGGGGGCGACTGAAGCTTTCTTT
TRBJ2-1 | TRBD2 | TRBV2 | CASYPTSVSNEQFF | TGTGCCAGCTACCCGACTAGCGTTTCGAATGAGCAGTTCTTC
TRBJ2-2 | TRBD2 | TRBV7-2 | CASSPRAGGPTGELFF | TGTGCCAGCAGCCCGAGAGCGGGGGGGCCAACCGGGGAGCTGTTTTTT
TRBJ2-3 | TRBD1 | TRBV7-2 | CASSPDRGFTDTQYF | TGTGCCAGCAGCCCAGACAGGGGATTCACAGATACGCAGTATTTT
TRBJ2-1 | NA | TRBV12-5 | CASAGGPYNEQFF | TGTGCTAGTGCCGGGGGTCCCTACAATGAGCAGTTCTTC
TRBJ1-1 | NA | TRBV7-2 | CASSLMLTDTEAFF | TGTGCCAGCAGCCTCATGTTGACAGACACTGAAGCTTTCTTT
TRBJ2-7 | TRBD2 | TRBV10-3 | CAISESSLVRLAGEKGYEQYF | TGTGCCATCAGTGAGTCGAGTCTGGTCCGACTAGCGGGAGAAAAGGGCTACGAGCAGTACTTC
TRBJ2-1 | TRBD2 | TRBV5-1 | CASSLMTSGKGEQFF | TGCGCCAGCTCACTCATGACTAGCGGTAAGGGTGAGCAGTTCTTC
TRBJ2-5 | TRBD1 | TRBV7-2 | CASSFTGTGAETQYF | TGTGCCAGCAGCTTCACCGGGACAGGGGCGGAGACCCAGTACTTC
TRBJ1-1 | TRBD1 | TRBV10-3 | CAISPGTGLEAFF | TGTGCCATCAGCCCCGGGACAGGGCTTGAAGCTTTCTTT
TRBJ2-2 | NA | TRBV6-5 | CASSFGGELFF | TGTGCCAGCAGTTTCGGCGGGGAGCTGTTTTTT
TRBJ1-4 | TRBD1 | TRBV11-2 | CASSLARPGQGGEKLFF | TGTGCCAGCAGCTTAGCCCGACCGGGACAGGGAGGAGAAAAACTGTTTTTT
TRBJ2-5 | TRBD2 | TRBV6-5 | CASSSLGGGETQYF | TGTGCCAGCAGTAGCCTGGGCGGGGGGGAGACCCAGTACTTC
TRBJ2-5 | TRBD2 | TRBV11-2 | CAVVERESGGHQETQYF | TGTGCCGTAGTAGAGAGGGAGAGCGGGGGTCACCAAGAGACCCAGTACTTC